The present T cell receptor beta chain was sequenced within a study of blood T cell repertoires in COVID-19. The protocol was immunoSEQ multiplex PCR, while the TCRdb copy is restricted to in-frame clones and leaves out a portion. The sample carries over 350,000 clones, about 90% recorded once. This CDR3 region has 20 residues. Trimming removed 0 bases from V and 7 bases from J; junction bases left unmatched: 18. Germline CDR1 and CDR2: MDHEN and SYDVKM. The sequencing input was PBMCs or T cells enriched from blood (not recorded which). The receptor was derived from a woman under 30 with acute COVID-19. This chain uses TRBV28 with TRBJ1-6, with 7 bases aligning to TRBD1. CDR3 DNA sequence: TGTGCCAGCAGTTTATGGACAGGGAGGTCTACCGGGGGGGGGAATTCACCCCTCCACTTT. Its protein product is CASSLWTGRSTGGGNSPLHF. The full variable domain, its missing parts supplied by reference TRBV28 and TRBJ1-6, is DVKVTQSSRYLVKRTGEKVFLECVQDMDHENMFWYRQDPGLGLRLIYFSYDVKMKEKGDIPEGYSVSREKKERFSLILESASTNQTSMYLCASSLWTGRSTGGGNSPLHFGNGTRLTVT.